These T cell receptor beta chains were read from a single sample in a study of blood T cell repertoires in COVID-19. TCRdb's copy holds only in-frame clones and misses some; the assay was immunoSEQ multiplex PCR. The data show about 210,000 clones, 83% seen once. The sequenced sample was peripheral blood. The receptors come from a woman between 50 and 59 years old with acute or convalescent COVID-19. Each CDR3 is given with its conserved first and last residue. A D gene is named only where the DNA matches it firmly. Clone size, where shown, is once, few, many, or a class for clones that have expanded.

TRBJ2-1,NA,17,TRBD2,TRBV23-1,TGCGCCAGCAGTCCGTCACCACTAGCGGGAGGAGGCGATGAGCAGTTCTTC,CASSPSPLAGGGDEQFF
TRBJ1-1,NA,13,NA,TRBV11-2,TGTGCCAGCAGCTTAGGGCTGAACACTGAAGCTTTCTTT,CASSLGLNTEAFF
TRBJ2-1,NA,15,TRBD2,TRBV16,TGTGCCAGCAGCCAAGGTCCAGCGGGAGTAAATGAGCAGTTCTTC,CASSQGPAGVNEQFF
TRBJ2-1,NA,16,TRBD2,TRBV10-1,TGCGCCAGCAGTGAGTCGGTGCTAGCGGATTACAATGAGCAGTTCTTC,CASSESVLADYNEQFF
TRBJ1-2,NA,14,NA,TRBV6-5,TGTGCCAGCAGTTACGGGCGACAGGTCGGTGGCTACACCTTC,CASSYGRQVGGYTF
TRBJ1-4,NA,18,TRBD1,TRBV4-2,TGTGCCAGCAGCCAACCGACAGGGCCCGACTCAACTAATGAAAAACTGTTTTTT,CASSQPTGPDSTNEKLFF
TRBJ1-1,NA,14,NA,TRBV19,TGTGCCAGTAGTATAAACCAGGTGAACACTGAAGCTTTCTTT,CASSINQVNTEAFF
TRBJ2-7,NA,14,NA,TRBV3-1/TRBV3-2,TGTGCCAGCAGCCTGCGACAGGCCCTCTACGAGCAGTACTTC,CASSLRQALYEQYF
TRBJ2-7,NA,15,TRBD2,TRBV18,TGTGCCAGCTCACGAGGGACTAGCGGGATGCACGAGCAGTACTTC,CASSRGTSGMHEQYF
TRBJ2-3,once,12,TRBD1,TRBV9,TGTGCCAGCAGCGAGGGGGCGGATACGCAGTATTTT,CASSEGADTQYF
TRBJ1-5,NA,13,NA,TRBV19,TGTGCCAGTAGTATGGCGGGGAACCAGCCCCAGCATTTT,CASSMAGNQPQHF
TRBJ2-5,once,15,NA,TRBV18,TGTGCCAGCTCACTAACTGCCACTCTCCAAGAGACCCAGTACTTC,CASSLTATLQETQYF
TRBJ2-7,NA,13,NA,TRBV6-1,TGTGCCAGCAGTGAACGGGTCTTCTACGAGCAGTACTTC,CASSERVFYEQYF
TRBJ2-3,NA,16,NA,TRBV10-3,TGTGCCATCAGTGAGTCAAATGGCAGGGGGGCAGATACGCAGTATTTT,CAISESNGRGADTQYF
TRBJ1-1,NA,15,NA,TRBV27,TGTGCCAGCAGTTTAGCAAGTGCCGGGGGGGGGAAAGCTTTCTTT,CASSLASAGGGKAFF
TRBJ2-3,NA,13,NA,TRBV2,TGTGCCAGCAGTGTGGGGGGTCTCGATACGCAGTATTTT,CASSVGGLDTQYF
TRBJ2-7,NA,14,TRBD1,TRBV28,TGTGCCAGCAGTTTCCAGGGGGCTACCTACGAGCAGTACTTC,CASSFQGATYEQYF
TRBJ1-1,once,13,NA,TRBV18,TGTGCCAGCTCACACGGGGAGAACACTGAAGCTTTCTTT,CASSHGENTEAFF
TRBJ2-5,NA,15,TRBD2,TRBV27,TGTGCCAGCAGTGCCCCGGGGCCGGGGGGAGAGACCCAGTACTTC,CASSAPGPGGETQYF
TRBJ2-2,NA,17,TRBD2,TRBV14,TGTGCCAGCAGCCTAAGCGGGACTGCTGTGAACACCGGGGAGCTGTTTTTT,CASSLSGTAVNTGELFF
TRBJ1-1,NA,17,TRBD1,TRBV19,TGTGCCAGTAGTATAGATCGGACAGGGGCCTTGAACACTGAAGCTTTCTTT,CASSIDRTGALNTEAFF
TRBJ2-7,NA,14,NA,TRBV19,TGTGCCAGTAGTAGGCGGGACAGCTACTACGAGCAGTACTTC,CASSRRDSYYEQYF
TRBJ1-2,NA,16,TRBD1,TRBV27,TGTGCCAGCAGTCCCGGGACAGGGTTCTCTAACTATGGCTACACCTTC,CASSPGTGFSNYGYTF
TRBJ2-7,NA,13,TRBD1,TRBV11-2,TGTGCCAGCAGCCCGTCCCGGGACAGCGAGCAGTACTTC,CASSPSRDSEQYF